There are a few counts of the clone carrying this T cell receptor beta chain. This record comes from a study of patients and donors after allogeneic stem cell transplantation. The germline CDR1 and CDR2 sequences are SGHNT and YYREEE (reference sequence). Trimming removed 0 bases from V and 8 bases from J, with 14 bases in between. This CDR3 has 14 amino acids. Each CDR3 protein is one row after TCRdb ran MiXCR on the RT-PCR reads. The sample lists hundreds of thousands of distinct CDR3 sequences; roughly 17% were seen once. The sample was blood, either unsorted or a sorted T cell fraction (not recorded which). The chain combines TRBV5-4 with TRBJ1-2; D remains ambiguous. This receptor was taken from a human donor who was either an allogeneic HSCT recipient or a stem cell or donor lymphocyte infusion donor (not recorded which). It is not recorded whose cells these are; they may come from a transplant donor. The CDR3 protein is CASSLEAAVGGYTF. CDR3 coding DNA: TGTGCCAGCAGCTTGGAAGCGGCGGTGGGCGGCTACACCTTC.